The 18 T cell receptor beta chains below all came from one sample that was sequenced in a study of blood T cell repertoires in COVID-19. Sequencing was performed with immunoSEQ multiplex PCR; in TCRdb, only in-frame clones are kept and a portion is missing. The repertoire consists of about 270,000 clones, with approximately 87% occurring once and the leading ten covering 12%. The sample taken for sequencing was peripheral blood. The receptors derive from a woman between 25 and 40 years old with COVID-19, enrolled during active disease.

The V and J genes are TRBV5-1 and TRBJ2-3; D remains ambiguous. This CDR3 has 14 residues. Trimming removed 5 bases from V and 4 bases from J, with 14 bases in between. CDR1 is SGHRS and CDR2 is YFSETQ in the germline V gene. This chain's CDR3 is CASSFLRESDTQYF. The DNA of the CDR3 is TGCGCCAGCAGTTTCTTGCGAGAATCAGATACGCAGTATTTT.

V and J are TRBV15 and TRBJ2-5, with TRBD1 identical over 8 bases. The CDR3 runs 17 residues. V shed 3 bases, J shed 6 bases, and the junction held 15 bases outside the gene matches. CDR1 LNHNV and CDR2 YYDKDF come from the germline V gene (reference sequence). The CDR3 DNA follows: TGTGCCACCAGCAGCTTAAATCAGGGGGCGGGTAAGAAGACCCAGTACTTC. It is translated as CATSSLNQGAGKKTQYF.

The chain uses TRBV2 and TRBJ2-1, with 8 bases that match TRBD2. CDR1 SNHLY and CDR2 FYNNEI come from the germline V gene. Trimming removed 8 bases from V and 15 bases from J; junction bases left unmatched: 12. The CDR3 is 12 residues long. The CDR3 sequence is CASLGRSGEMFF. The DNA for the CDR3 is TGTGCCAGCCTCGGGCGTAGCGGGGAAATGTTCTTC.

The rearrangement joins TRBV6-1 to TRBJ2-7; 9 bases map to TRBD2. The CDR3 is 16 amino acids. V shed 4 bases and J 2 bases; nucleotides not matched to a gene: 9. Looked up from germline, CDR1 is MNHNS and CDR2 is SASEGT. The CDR3 DNA sequence: TGTGCCAGCAGTGTGGGGACTAGCTATTTAACCTACGAGCAGTACTTC. Translating it yields CASSVGTSYLTYEQYF.

This chain links TRBV28 with TRBJ2-7; the match to TRBD1 covers 7 bases. V shed 2 bases, J shed 3 bases, and the junction held 7 bases outside the gene matches. The germline CDR1 and CDR2 sequences are MDHEN and SYDVKM. The CDR3 is 15 amino acids. The CDR3 DNA sequence: TGTGCCAGCAGTTTACATGGACAGGATTACTACGAGCAGTACTTC. Encoded protein: CASSLHGQDYYEQYF. The complete variable domain, with remaining parts taken from reference TRBV28 and TRBJ2-7, reads DVKVTQSSRYLVKRTGEKVFLECVQDMDHENMFWYRQDPGLGLRLIYFSYDVKMKEKGDIPEGYSVSREKKERFSLILESASTNQTSMYLCASSLHGQDYYEQYFGPGTRLTVT.

V usage is TRBV4-2 and J usage is TRBJ2-1, with 8 bases that match TRBD2. Trimming cost V 4 bases and J 2 bases; bases outside gene matches: 4. Per the germline V gene, CDR1 is LGHNA and CDR2 is YNFKEQ. This CDR3 is built from 15 residues. The CDR3 DNA is TGTGCCAGCAGCCCCGGGACTAGTCCCTACAATGAGCAGTTCTTC. Translated: CASSPGTSPYNEQFF.

CDR3 DNA sequence: TGTGCCAGCACTCTTCGACTAGCGGTTACGAGCTCCTACAATGAGCAGTTCTTC. This encodes CASTLRLAVTSSYNEQFF. V usage is TRBV27 and J usage is TRBJ2-1; 9 bases agree with TRBD2. V trimming: 7 bases; J trimming: 0 bases; junction bases outside the gene matches: 13. This CDR3 is 18 amino acids long. Germline V CDR1 and CDR2: MNHEY, SMNVEV (reference sequence).

The CDR3 region is CASSLGLQETQYF. The CDR3 coding sequence is TGTGCCAGCAGCCTGGGACTACAAGAGACCCAGTACTTC. The chain couples TRBV3-1 (or the pseudogene TRBV3-2) to TRBJ2-5; 7 positions agree with TRBD2. The trim removed 4 bases at V and 2 bases at J, leaving 1 base unmatched. The CDR3 covers 13 residues. CDR1 is LGHDT, CDR2 YNNKEL, per germline (reference sequence).

The chain uses TRBV2 and TRBJ2-2, with D perhaps matching TRBD2 (6 bases). CDR3 length: 16 amino acids. V was cut by 2 bases and J by 0 bases, with 10 bases left in between. Germline V gene sequence: CDR1 SNHLY, CDR2 FYNNEI. The CDR3 loop is CASSEYGGSNTGELFF. CDR3 in DNA: TGTGCCAGCAGTGAATATGGGGGGTCGAACACCGGGGAGCTGTTTTTT.

The chain couples TRBV2 to TRBJ1-1; the D is unclear. V was trimmed by 7 bases and J by 0 bases, leaving 12 bases between them. The germline gives CDR1 SNHLY, CDR2 FYNNEI. The CDR3 is made up of 14 amino acids. Here the CDR3 reads CASIRQTVNTEAFF. The CDR3 DNA reads TGTGCCAGCATCCGACAAACGGTGAACACTGAAGCTTTCTTT.

V is TRBV5-1 and J is TRBJ1-3; maybe TRBD1 (6 bases). The CDR3 has 17 residues. V was shortened by 0 bases and J by 1 base, with 14 bases between the two germline ends. CDR1 is SGHRS, CDR2 YFSETQ, per germline. This CDR3 is CASSLAGTRHSGNTIYF. The CDR3 coding sequence is TGCGCCAGCAGCTTGGCCGGGACAAGACATTCTGGAAACACCATATATTTT.

V is TRBV3-1 (or the pseudogene TRBV3-2) and J is TRBJ1-1; tentative D call: TRBD1 (5 bases). Trimming took off 2 bases at V and 4 bases at J, with 14 bases between the two ends. The CDR3 sequence is 15 residues long. CDR1 LGHDT and CDR2 YNNKEL come from the germline V gene (reference sequence). The CDR3 nucleotides read TGTGCCAGCAGCCAAAGCGACCTGGGGGGCACTGAAGCTTTCTTT. This codes for CASSQSDLGGTEAFF.

V usage is TRBV28 and J usage is TRBJ2-7; D might be TRBD2 (6 bases). V was cut by 7 bases and J by 3 bases, with 13 bases left in between. The CDR3 contains 13 residues. Germline assignment: CDR1 MDHEN and CDR2 SYDVKM. The CDR3 here is CASTTGLLYEQYF. Here the CDR3 DNA reads TGTGCCAGCACCACAGGACTACTCTACGAGCAGTACTTC. Full variable domain (outside the CDR3, taken from reference TRBV28 and TRBJ2-7): DVKVTQSSRYLVKRTGEKVFLECVQDMDHENMFWYRQDPGLGLRLIYFSYDVKMKEKGDIPEGYSVSREKKERFSLILESASTNQTSMYLCASTTGLLYEQYFGPGTRLTVT.

The chain links TRBV3-1 (or the pseudogene TRBV3-2) to TRBJ2-7; possibly TRBD1 for D (7 bases). The CDR3 has 15 residues. The V gene's germline CDR1 is LGHDT and CDR2 YNNKEL (reference sequence). V was pared by 5 bases and J by 5 bases, with 19 bases between. The CDR3 bases are TGTGCCAGCAGCTATCCCGGCAGGGGGGCCAACGAGCAGTACTTC. This encodes CASSYPGRGANEQYF.

This clone was picked up a small number of times. This chain links TRBV6-5 with TRBJ2-7; possibly TRBD2 for D (7 bases). There are 14 residues in the CDR3. V was shortened by 0 bases and J by 10 bases, with 16 bases between the two germline ends. The germline CDR1 and CDR2 sequences are MNHEY and SVGAGI. The CDR3 spells CASSYSWGGQAQYF. The CDR3 nucleotides are TGTGCCAGCAGTTACTCGTGGGGGGGGCAGGCTCAGTACTTC.

The rearrangement joins TRBV5-1 to TRBJ2-3; D not resolved. Germline CDR1 is SGHRS and CDR2 is YFSETQ. With 2 bases removed from V and 4 bases from J, the gap between germline ends came to 14 bases. This CDR3 contains 15 residues. The CDR3 region is CASSFSTVKADTQYF. The CDR3 bases are TGCGCCAGCAGCTTTTCAACAGTCAAGGCAGATACGCAGTATTTT.

The rearrangement links TRBV27 to TRBJ2-4; D remains ambiguous. The CDR3 consists of 13 residues. V lost 6 bases and J lost 5, with 11 bases in between. Germline-derived CDR1 and CDR2 are MNHEY and SMNVEV (reference sequence). In DNA, the CDR3 is TGTGCCAGCAGCTCCAGGCTCCAAAACATTCAGTACTTC. As protein: CASSSRLQNIQYF.

The chain employs TRBV25-1 and TRBJ2-6; possibly TRBD1 for D (6 bases). This CDR3 comprises 16 residues. Trimming shortened V by 3 bases and J by 2 bases, and 11 bases separated the two germline ends. The germline gives CDR1 MGHDK, CDR2 SYGVNS. Here the CDR3 DNA reads TGTGCCAGCAGTGATGGTGGGGGCGCTGGGGCCAACGTCCTGACTTTC. Encoded protein: CASSDGGGAGANVLTF.